The rows below give T cell receptor beta chains drawn from one sample of a study of cytomegalovirus exposure and HLA in healthy donors. Produced via immunoSEQ multiplex PCR; TCRdb's table is partial and in-frame only. Recorded for this sample: some 28,000 clones. Material for sequencing was PBMCs. These receptors were taken from a man in his thirties or forties in good health and CMV-seronegative. CDR3s include the opening cysteine and the closing phenylalanine or tryptophan. The D gene is left open where the match is weak.

d_call: TRBD2
v_call: TRBV6-1
j_call: TRBJ2-1
cdr3_nt: TGTGCCAGCAGTGCCGGACTAGCGGGACGCAATGAGCAGTTCTTC
cdr3_aa: CASSAGLAGRNEQFF

d_call: NA
v_call: TRBV9
j_call: TRBJ2-2
cdr3_nt: TGTGCCAGCAGCGTTACTGTCCCGACTAACACCGGGGAGCTGTTTTTT
cdr3_aa: CASSVTVPTNTGELFF

d_call: TRBD1
v_call: TRBV18
j_call: TRBJ2-7
cdr3_nt: TGTGCCAGCTCCCGACCGGGACAGGGCATCTACGAGCAGTACTTC
cdr3_aa: CASSRPGQGIYEQYF

d_call: NA
v_call: TRBV5-1
j_call: TRBJ2-3
cdr3_nt: TGCGCCAGCAGCTTGGGAGTCGTCTCCACAGATACGCAGTATTTT
cdr3_aa: CASSLGVVSTDTQYF

d_call: TRBD2
v_call: TRBV28
j_call: TRBJ2-1
cdr3_nt: TGTGCCAGCAGTCACGGGACTAGCGGATACAATGAGCAGTTCTTC
cdr3_aa: CASSHGTSGYNEQFF

d_call: NA
v_call: TRBV6-9
j_call: TRBJ2-7
cdr3_nt: TGTGCCAGCAGTCTCCCACAGGATTCCTACGAGCAGTACTTC
cdr3_aa: CASSLPQDSYEQYF

d_call: NA
v_call: TRBV28
j_call: TRBJ1-5
cdr3_nt: TGTGCCAGCAGTTTACTAGGGGCGGGACAGCCCCAGCATTTT
cdr3_aa: CASSLLGAGQPQHF

d_call: TRBD2
v_call: TRBV10-3
j_call: TRBJ2-2
cdr3_nt: TGTGCCATCAGTGCGGGGACTAGCGAAGGCACCGGGGAGCTGTTTTTT
cdr3_aa: CAISAGTSEGTGELFF

d_call: NA
v_call: TRBV14
j_call: TRBJ1-2
cdr3_nt: TGTGCCAGCAGCCGACTATACGTCCTCACCTTC
cdr3_aa: CASSRLYVLTF

d_call: TRBD1
v_call: TRBV7-9
j_call: TRBJ1-5
cdr3_nt: TGTGCCAGCATCAAAAAAAAAGACAGGGATCAGCCCCAGCATTTT
cdr3_aa: CASIKKKDRDQPQHF

d_call: TRBD2
v_call: TRBV4-3
j_call: TRBJ2-3
cdr3_nt: TGCGCCAGCAGCCAAGGGGAGCGGGGGAACACAGATACGCAGTATTTT
cdr3_aa: CASSQGERGNTDTQYF